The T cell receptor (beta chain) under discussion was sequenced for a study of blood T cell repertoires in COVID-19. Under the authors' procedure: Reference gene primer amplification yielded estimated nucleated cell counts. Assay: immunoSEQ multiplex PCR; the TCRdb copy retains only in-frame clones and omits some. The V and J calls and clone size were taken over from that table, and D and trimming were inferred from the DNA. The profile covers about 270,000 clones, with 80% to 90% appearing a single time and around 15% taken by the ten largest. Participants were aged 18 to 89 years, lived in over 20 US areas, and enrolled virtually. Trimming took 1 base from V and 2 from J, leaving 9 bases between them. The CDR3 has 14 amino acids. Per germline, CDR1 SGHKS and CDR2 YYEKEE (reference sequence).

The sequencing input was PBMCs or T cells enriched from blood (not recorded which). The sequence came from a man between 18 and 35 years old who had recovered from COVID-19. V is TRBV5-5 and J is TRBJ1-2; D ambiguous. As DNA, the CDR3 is TGTGCCAGCAGCTTGCTCGACACGAACTATGGCTACACCTTC. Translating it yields CASSLLDTNYGYTF.